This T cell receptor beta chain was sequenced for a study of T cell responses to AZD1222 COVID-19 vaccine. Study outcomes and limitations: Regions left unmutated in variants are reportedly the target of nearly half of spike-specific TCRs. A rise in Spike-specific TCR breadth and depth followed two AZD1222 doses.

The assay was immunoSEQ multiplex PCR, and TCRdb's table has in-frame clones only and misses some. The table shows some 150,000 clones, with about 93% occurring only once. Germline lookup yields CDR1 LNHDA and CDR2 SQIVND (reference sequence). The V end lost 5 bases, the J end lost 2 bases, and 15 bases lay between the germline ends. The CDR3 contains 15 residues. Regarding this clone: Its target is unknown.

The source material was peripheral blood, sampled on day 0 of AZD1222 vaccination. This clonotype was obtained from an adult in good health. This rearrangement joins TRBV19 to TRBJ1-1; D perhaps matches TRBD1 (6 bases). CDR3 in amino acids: CASSPRGGLNTEAFF. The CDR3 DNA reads TGTGCCAGTAGTCCCCGGGGGGGCCTTAACACTGAAGCTTTCTTT.